The 14 T cell receptor beta chains in this list originate from one sample, sequenced in a study of neurological immune-mediated disorders. Time point reported: technical triplicate 1. MiXCR was run by TCRdb on the 5' RACE reads, yielding one entry per CDR3 protein. The sample holds about 24,000 distinct CDR3 sequences, about 13% seen once. Sequencing used CD4+ T cells from blood. The origin of the receptors is a female donor with HTLV-1-associated myelopathy (HAM/TSP).

This clonotype was seen at least ten times. Germline is not matched at one junction end, which may reflect a read error. This chain uses TRBV7-7 with TRBJ2-5; 8 nucleotides match TRBD1. The CDR3 runs to 13 residues. Per the germline V gene, CDR1 is SSHAT and CDR2 is FNYEAQ (reference sequence). CDR3 protein: CASSGQGAETQYF. Written as DNA, the CDR3 is TGTGCTAGCAGTGGACAGGGCGCAGAGACCCAGTACTTC. The complete variable domain, with remaining parts taken from reference TRBV7-7 and TRBJ2-5, reads GAGVSQSPRYKVTKRGQDVTLRCDPISSHATLYWYQQALGQGPEFLTYFNYEAQPDKSGLPSDRFSAERPEGSISTLTIQRTEQRDSAMYRCASSGQGAETQYFGPGTRLLVL.

This clonotype was seen repeatedly, ten times or more. CDR3 in amino acids: CSGTDGGAGVEQYF. CDR3 in DNA: TGCAGTGGAACGGACGGGGGGGCCGGAGTCGAGCAGTACTTC. V gene TRBV20-1 combines with J gene TRBJ2-7; 8 nucleotides match TRBD2. Germline V gene sequence: CDR1 DFQATT, CDR2 SNEGSKA (reference sequence). Unmatched junction bases numbered 14, after V lost 7 bases and J lost 6 bases. This CDR3 contains 14 residues.

The J gene is TRBJ2-7, the V gene TRBV19, with D possibly being TRBD2 (5 bases). The CDR3 runs to 13 residues. V lost 3 bases to trimming and J lost 4 bases, with 10 bases between them. Per the germline V gene, CDR1 is LNHDA and CDR2 is SQIVND (reference sequence). The CDR3 DNA sequence: TGTGCCAGTAGTATTTTGGGAGATTACGAGCAGTACTTC. It encodes CASSILGDYEQYF. Full variable domain (missing parts from reference TRBV19 and TRBJ2-7): DGGITQSPKYLFRKEGQNVTLSCEQNLNHDAMYWYRQDPGQGLRLIYYSQIVNDFQKGDIAEGYSVSREKKESFPLTVTSAQKNPTAFYLCASSILGDYEQYFGPGTRLTVT.

This clonotype was seen many times. The V gene is TRBV9, the J gene TRBJ2-3; 8 nucleotides match TRBD2. The CDR3 totals 17 residues. The ends lost 3 bases at V and 1 base at J; junction bases unmatched: 10. Germline CDR1 SGDLS, CDR2 YYNGEE. In nucleotides, the CDR3 is TGTGCCAGCAGCGCCTCGGGGGGGGCTGGGGGCACAGATACGCAGTATTTT. This codes for CASSASGGAGGTDTQYF.

Ten or more counts support this clonotype. This chain connects TRBV5-5 to TRBJ1-6; D call uncertain. This CDR3 region has 15 residues. Germline V CDR1 and CDR2: SGHKS, YYEKEE (reference sequence). Trimming removed 0 bases at V and 4 bases at J, with 8 bases between. The CDR3, as DNA: TGTGCCAGCAGCTTGGAGGCAGGTTATAATTCACCCCTCCACTTT. Translated, it gives CASSLEAGYNSPLHF.

This clonotype came up many times. V and J are TRBV3-1 and TRBJ1-5; 7 nucleotides align to TRBD1. Trimming took 4 bases from V and 0 from J; bases not matched to a gene: 6. The germline gives CDR1 LGHDT, CDR2 YNNKEL (reference sequence). The CDR3 is 16 residues long. The CDR3 spells CASSPSGGNSNQPQHF. The CDR3 DNA follows: TGTGCCAGCAGCCCCTCAGGGGGAAATAGCAATCAGCCCCAGCATTTT.

The table lists this clonotype with many counts. The chain uses TRBV20-1 and TRBJ2-3, with a possible D match to TRBD2 (6 bases). Per germline, CDR1 DFQATT and CDR2 SNEGSKA (reference sequence). Trimming shortened V by 3 bases and J by 1 base, and 17 bases separated the two germline ends. CDR3 length: 16 residues. CDR3 DNA sequence: TGCAGTGCTAGGGCCTCAGGAGGGGACGGCACAGATACGCAGTATTTT. It translates to CSARASGGDGTDTQYF.

The sample holds many counts of this clonotype. The V call is TRBV5-6, the J call TRBJ1-4, with D uncertain. The CDR3 is 16 amino acids. From germline, CDR1 is SGHDT and CDR2 YYEEEE. V lost 4 bases, J lost 8 bases, and 21 bases lay in between. CDR3 nucleotides: TGTGCCAGCAGCCTTACGACCAGGTCGGGAGGGGAAAAACTGTTTTTT. Protein sequence: CASSLTTRSGGEKLFF.

This clonotype was seen at least ten times. V is TRBV15 and J is TRBJ1-4; D ambiguous. The germline gives CDR1 LNHNV, CDR2 YYDKDF (reference sequence). V dropped 0 bases and J dropped 5 bases, with 10 bases sitting between them. The CDR3 loop spans 15 amino acids. In nucleotides, the CDR3 is TGTGCCACCAGCAGAGATGGCCAGTCGAATGAAAAACTGTTTTTT. Protein product: CATSRDGQSNEKLFF. Drawing the rest from reference TRBV15 and TRBJ1-4, the complete variable domain is DAMVIQNPRYQVTQFGKPVTLSCSQTLNHNVMYWYQQKSSQAPKLLFHYYDKDFNNEADTPDNFQSRRPNTSFCFLDIRSPGLGDTAMYLCATSRDGQSNEKLFFGSGTQLSVL.

This clonotype was seen at least ten times. CDR3 in amino acids: CSASWGLAVEGDTQYF. The CDR3 DNA reads as TGCAGTGCTAGTTGGGGACTAGCGGTTGAAGGGGATACGCAGTATTTT. V is TRBV20-1 and J is TRBJ2-3; TRBD2 aligns across 11 bases. Trimming at V came to 3 bases and at J to 6 bases, leaving 11 bases not matched to a gene. The CDR3 totals 16 residues. From germline, CDR1 is DFQATT and CDR2 SNEGSKA (reference sequence).

This clonotype was counted ten times or more. The rearrangement joins TRBV20-1 to TRBJ2-1; D may be TRBD2 (6 bases). CDR1 DFQATT and CDR2 SNEGSKA come from the germline V gene (reference sequence). V lost 5 bases and J 5 bases, leaving 16 bases between the germline ends. The CDR3 is 14 residues long. DNA for the CDR3: TGCAGTGCTGGGGTCGGGAGAGGGGACAATGAGCAGTTCTTC. The encoded protein is CSAGVGRGDNEQFF.

This clonotype has a count of ten or more. V usage is TRBV18 and J usage is TRBJ2-7; TRBD2 is a possible D gene (6 bases). Germline CDR1 is KGHSH and CDR2 is LQKENI. Trimming pared 0 bases from V and 7 bases from J, leaving 10 bases between. The CDR3 is made up of 13 amino acids. CDR3 protein: CASSPPTSGEQYF. In DNA form, the CDR3 reads TGTGCCAGCTCACCACCGACCAGCGGGGAGCAGTACTTC.

This clonotype was observed many times. CDR3 amino acids: CASRPRVGSYGYTF. The CDR3, as DNA: TGTGCCAGCAGGCCTAGGGTCGGCAGCTATGGCTACACCTTC. This rearrangement joins TRBV12-3 or TRBV12-4 to TRBJ1-2; D is ambiguous. CDR3 length equals 14 residues. The V and J ends lost 6 bases and 4 bases respectively, with 15 bases between them.

This clonotype counts as medium-sized. The chain has TRBV5-1 and TRBJ1-1, with 7 bases identical to TRBD1. Germline values: CDR1 SGHRS, CDR2 YFSETQ. The CDR3 covers 15 residues. The V gene end was trimmed by 4 bases and the J gene end by 1 base; junction bases not matched to a gene: 7. The chain's CDR3 is CASSGGGRENTEAFF. CDR3 bases: TGCGCCAGCAGCGGAGGGGGCAGGGAGAACACTGAAGCTTTCTTT.